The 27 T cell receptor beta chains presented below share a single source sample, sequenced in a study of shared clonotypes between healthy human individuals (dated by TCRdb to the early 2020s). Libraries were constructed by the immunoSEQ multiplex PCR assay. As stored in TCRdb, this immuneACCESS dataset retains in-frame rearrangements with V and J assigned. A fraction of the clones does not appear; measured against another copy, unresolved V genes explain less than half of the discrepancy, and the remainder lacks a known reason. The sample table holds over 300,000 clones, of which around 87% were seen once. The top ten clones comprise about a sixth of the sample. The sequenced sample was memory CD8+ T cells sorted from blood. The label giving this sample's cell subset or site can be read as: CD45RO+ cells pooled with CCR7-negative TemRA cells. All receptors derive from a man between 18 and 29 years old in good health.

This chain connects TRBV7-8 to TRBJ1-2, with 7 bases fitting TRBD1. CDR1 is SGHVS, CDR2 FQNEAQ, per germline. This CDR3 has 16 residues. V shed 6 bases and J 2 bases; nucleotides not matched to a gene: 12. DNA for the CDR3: TGTGCCAGCAGAGGTCCCTACAGGGGCTCCAACTATGGCTACACCTTC. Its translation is CASRGPYRGSNYGYTF.

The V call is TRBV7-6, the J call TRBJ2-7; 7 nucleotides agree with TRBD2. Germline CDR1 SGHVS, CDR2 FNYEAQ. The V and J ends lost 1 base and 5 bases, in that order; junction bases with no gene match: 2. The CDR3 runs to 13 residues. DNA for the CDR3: TGTGCCAGCAGCTTAGATGGGAGGGACGAGCAGTACTTC. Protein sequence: CASSLDGRDEQYF.

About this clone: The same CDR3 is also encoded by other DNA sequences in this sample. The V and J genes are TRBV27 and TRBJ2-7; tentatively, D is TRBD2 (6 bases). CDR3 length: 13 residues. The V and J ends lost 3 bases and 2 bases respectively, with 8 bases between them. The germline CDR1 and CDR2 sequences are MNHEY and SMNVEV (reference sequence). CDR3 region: CASSLGGTYEQYF. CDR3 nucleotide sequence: TGTGCCAGCAGTTTGGGAGGAACCTACGAGCAGTACTTC.

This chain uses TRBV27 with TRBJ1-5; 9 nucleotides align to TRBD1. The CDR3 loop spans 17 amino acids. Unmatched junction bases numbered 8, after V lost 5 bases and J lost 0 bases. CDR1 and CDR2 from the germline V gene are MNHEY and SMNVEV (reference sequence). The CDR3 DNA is TGTGCCAGCAGTACCCGACAGGGGGTGGCTAGCAATCAGCCCCAGCATTTT. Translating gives CASSTRQGVASNQPQHF.

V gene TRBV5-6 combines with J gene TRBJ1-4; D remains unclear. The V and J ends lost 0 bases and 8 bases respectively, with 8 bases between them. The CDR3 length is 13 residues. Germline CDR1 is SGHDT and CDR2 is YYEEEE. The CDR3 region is CASSLGYEEKLFF. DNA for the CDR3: TGTGCCAGCAGCTTGGGCTATGAGGAAAAACTGTTTTTT.

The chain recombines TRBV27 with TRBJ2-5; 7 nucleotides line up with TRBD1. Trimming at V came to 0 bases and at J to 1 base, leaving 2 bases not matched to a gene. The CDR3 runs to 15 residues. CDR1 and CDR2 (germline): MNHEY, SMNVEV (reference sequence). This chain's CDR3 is CASSLSGQTQETQYF. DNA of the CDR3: TGTGCCAGCAGTTTATCGGGACAGACCCAAGAGACCCAGTACTTC.

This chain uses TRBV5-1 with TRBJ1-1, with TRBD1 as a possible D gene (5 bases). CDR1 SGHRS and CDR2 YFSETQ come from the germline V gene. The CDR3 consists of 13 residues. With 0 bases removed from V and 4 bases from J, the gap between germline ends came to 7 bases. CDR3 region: CASSLVGATEAFF. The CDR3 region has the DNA TGCGCCAGCAGCTTGGTAGGGGCCACTGAAGCTTTCTTT.

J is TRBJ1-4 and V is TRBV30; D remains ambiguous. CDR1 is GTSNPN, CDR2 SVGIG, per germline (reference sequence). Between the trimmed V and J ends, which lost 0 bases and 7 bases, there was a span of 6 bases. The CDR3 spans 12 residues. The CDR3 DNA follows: TGTGCCTGGAGTGTGGTTGGTGAAAAACTGTTTTTT. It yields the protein CAWSVVGEKLFF. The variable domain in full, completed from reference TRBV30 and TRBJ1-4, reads SQTIHQWPATLVQPVGSPLSLECTVEGTSNPNLYWYRQAAGRGLQLLFYSVGIGQISSEVPQNLSASRPQDRQFILSSKKLLLSDSGFYLCAWSVVGEKLFFGSGTQLSVL.

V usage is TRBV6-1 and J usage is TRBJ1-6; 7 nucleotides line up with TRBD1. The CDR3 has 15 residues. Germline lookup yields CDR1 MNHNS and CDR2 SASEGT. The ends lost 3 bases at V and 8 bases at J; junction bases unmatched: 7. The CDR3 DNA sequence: TGTGCCAGCAGTGACCAAGACAGGGTGGATTCACCCCTCCACTTT. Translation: CASSDQDRVDSPLHF.

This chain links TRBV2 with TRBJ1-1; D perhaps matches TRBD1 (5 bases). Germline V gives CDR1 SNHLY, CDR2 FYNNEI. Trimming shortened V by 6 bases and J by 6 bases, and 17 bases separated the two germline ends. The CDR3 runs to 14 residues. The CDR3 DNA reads TGTGCCAGCAGATGGGGTGGCCCGGGGGCTGAAGCTTTCTTT. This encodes CASRWGGPGAEAFF.

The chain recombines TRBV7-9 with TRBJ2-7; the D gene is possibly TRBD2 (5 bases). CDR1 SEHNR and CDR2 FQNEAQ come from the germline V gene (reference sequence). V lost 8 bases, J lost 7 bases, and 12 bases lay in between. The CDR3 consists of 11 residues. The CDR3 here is CASGGTGEQYF. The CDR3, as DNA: TGTGCCAGCGGAGGAACGGGAGAGCAGTACTTC.

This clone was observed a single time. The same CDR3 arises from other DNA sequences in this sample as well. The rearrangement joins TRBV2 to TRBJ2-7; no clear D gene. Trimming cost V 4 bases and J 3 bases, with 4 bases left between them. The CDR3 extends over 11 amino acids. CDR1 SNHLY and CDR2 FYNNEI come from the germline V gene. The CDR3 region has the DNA TGTGCCAGCAGTGCCAGCTACGAGCAGTACTTC. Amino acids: CASSASYEQYF.

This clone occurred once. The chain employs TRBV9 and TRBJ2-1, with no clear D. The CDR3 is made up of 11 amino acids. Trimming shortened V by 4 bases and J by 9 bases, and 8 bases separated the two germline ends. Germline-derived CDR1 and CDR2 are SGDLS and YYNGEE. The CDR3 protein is CASSLEVEQFF. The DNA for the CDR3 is TGTGCCAGCAGCCTCGAAGTTGAGCAGTTCTTC.

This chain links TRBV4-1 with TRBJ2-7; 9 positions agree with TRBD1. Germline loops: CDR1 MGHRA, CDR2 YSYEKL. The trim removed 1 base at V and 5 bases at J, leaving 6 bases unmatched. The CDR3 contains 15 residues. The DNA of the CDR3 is TGCGCCAGCAGCCAAGCCGGGACAGGGAAGCACGAGCAGTACTTC. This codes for CASSQAGTGKHEQYF.

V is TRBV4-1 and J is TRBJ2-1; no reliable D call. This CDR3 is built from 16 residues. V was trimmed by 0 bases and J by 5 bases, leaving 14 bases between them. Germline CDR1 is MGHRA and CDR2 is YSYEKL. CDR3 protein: CASSQEGLMVHNEQFF. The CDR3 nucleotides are TGCGCCAGCAGCCAAGAGGGATTGATGGTCCACAATGAGCAGTTCTTC.

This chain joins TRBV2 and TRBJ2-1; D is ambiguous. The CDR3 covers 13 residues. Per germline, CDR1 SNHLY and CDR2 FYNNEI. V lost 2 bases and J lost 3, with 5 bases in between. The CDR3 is CASSEKSYNEQFF. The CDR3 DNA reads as TGTGCCAGCAGTGAAAAGAGCTACAATGAGCAGTTCTTC.

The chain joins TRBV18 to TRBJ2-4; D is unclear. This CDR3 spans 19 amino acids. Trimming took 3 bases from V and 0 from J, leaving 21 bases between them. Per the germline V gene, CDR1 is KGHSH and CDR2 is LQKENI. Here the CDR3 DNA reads TGTGCCAGCTCACCCTCACCTTTGCAGTACATACTAGCCAAAAACATTCAGTACTTC. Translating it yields CASSPSPLQYILAKNIQYF.

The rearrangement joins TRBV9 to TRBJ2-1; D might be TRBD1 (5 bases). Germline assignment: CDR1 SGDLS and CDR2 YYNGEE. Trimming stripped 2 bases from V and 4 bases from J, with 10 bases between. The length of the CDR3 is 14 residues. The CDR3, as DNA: TGTGCCAGCAGCGTGCTGGGGCAATACAATGAGCAGTTCTTC. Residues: CASSVLGQYNEQFF.

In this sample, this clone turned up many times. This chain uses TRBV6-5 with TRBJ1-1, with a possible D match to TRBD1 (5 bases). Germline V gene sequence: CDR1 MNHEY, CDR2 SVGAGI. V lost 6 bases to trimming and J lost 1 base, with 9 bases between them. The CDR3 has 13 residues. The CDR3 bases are TGTGCCAGCAGCGCAACAGGGAACACTGAAGCTTTCTTT. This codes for CASSATGNTEAFF.

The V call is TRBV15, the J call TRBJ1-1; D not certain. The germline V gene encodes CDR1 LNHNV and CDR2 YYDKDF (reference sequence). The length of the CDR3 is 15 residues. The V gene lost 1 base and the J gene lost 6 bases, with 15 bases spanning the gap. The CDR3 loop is CATSRADVGSPEAFF. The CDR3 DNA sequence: TGTGCCACCAGCAGAGCGGACGTAGGGAGTCCTGAAGCTTTCTTT.

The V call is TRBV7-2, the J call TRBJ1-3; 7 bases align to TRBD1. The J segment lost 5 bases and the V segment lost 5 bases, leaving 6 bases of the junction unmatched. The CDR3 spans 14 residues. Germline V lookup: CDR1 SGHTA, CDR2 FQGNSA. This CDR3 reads CASSTRTGRNTIYF. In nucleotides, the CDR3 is TGTGCCAGCAGCACCCGGACAGGTAGAAACACCATATATTTT.

The CDR3 reads CASSPRRYGGYTF. The CDR3 DNA reads as TGTGCCAGCTCACCACGCAGGTACGGTGGCTACACCTTC. The rearrangement joins TRBV18 to TRBJ1-2; D is unresolved. The CDR3 sequence is 13 residues long. The V end was cut by 1 base, the J end by 7 bases, with 10 bases between. Germline V gene sequence: CDR1 KGHSH, CDR2 LQKENI.

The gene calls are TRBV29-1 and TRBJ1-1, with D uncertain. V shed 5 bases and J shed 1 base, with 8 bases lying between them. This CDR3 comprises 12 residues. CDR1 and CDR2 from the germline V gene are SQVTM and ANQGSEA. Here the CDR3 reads CSVPTENTEAFF. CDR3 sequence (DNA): TGCAGCGTTCCGACGGAGAACACTGAAGCTTTCTTT. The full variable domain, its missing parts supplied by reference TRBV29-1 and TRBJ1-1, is SAVISQKPSRDICQRGTSLTIQCQVDSQVTMMFWYRQQPGQSLTLIATANQGSEATYESGFVIDKFPISRPNLTFSTLTVSNMSPEDSSIYLCSVPTENTEAFFGQGTRLTVV.

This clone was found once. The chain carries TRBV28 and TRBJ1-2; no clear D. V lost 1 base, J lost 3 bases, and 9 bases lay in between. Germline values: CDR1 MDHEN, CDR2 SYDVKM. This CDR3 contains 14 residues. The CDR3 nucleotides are TGTGCCAGCAGTTTATTCGGGCGGGACTATGGCTACACCTTC. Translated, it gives CASSLFGRDYGYTF.

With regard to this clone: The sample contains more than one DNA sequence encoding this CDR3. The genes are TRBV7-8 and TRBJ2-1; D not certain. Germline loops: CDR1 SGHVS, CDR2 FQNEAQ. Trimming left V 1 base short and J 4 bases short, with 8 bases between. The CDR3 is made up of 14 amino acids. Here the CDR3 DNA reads TGTGCCAGCAGCTTAGGCGGTGTTTACAATGAGCAGTTCTTC. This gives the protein CASSLGGVYNEQFF.

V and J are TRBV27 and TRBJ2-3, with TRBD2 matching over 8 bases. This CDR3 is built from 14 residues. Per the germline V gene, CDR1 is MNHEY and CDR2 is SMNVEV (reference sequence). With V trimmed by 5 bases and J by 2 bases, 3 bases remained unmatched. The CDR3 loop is CASSSGGYTDTQYF. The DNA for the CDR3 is TGTGCCAGCAGTAGCGGGGGCTACACAGATACGCAGTATTTT.

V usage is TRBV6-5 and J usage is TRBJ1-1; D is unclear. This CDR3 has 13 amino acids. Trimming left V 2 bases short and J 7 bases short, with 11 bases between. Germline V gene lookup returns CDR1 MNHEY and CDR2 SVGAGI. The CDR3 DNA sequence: TGTGCCAGCAGTTACCTGGCAGGTATTGAAGCTTTCTTT. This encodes CASSYLAGIEAFF.